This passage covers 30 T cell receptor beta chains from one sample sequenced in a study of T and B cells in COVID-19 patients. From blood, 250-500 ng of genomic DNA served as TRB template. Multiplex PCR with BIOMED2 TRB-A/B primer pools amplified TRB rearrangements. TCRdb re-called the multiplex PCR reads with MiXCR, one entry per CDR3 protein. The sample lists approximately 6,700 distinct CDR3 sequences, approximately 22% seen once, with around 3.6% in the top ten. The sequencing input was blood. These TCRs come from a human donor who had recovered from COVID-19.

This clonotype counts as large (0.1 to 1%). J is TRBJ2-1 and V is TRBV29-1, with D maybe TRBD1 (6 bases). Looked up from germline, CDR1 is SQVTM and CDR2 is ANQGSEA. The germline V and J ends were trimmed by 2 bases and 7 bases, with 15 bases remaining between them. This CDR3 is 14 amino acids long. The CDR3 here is CSVEKGKQGNEQFF. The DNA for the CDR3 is TGCAGCGTTGAAAAAGGAAAGCAGGGGAATGAGCAGTTCTTC.

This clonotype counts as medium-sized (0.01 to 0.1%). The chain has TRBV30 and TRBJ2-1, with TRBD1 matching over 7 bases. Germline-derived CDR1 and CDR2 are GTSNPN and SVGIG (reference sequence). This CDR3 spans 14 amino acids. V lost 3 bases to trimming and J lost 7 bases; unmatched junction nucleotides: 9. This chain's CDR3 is CAWRWGRGRNEQFF. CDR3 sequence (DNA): TGTGCCTGGAGATGGGGCAGGGGGAGAAATGAGCAGTTCTTC.

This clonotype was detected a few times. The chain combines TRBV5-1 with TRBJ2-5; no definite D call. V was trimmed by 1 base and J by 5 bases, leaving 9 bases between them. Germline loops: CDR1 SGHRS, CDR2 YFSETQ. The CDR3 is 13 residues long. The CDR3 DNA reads TGCGCCAGCAGCTTGACACTGGATGAGACCCAGTACTTC. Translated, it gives CASSLTLDETQYF.

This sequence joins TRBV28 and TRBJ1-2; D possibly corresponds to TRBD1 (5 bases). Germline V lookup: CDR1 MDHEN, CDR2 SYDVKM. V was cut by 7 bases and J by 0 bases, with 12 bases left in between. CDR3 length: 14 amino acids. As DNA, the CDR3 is TGTGCCAGCACAAGTGGGACGGCTAACTATGGCTACACCTTC. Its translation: CASTSGTANYGYTF.

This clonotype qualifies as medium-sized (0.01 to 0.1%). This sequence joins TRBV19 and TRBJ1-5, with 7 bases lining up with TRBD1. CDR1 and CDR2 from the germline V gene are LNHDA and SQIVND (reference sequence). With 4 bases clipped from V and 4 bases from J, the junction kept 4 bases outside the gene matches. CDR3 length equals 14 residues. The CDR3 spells CASSTQTGNQPQHF. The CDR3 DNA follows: TGTGCCAGTAGTACCCAGACAGGGAATCAGCCCCAGCATTTT.

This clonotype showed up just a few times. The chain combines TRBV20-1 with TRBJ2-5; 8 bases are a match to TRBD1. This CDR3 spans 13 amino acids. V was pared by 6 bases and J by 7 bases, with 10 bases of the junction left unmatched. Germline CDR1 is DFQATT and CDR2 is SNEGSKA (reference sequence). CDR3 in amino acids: CSAGDRWRGTQYF. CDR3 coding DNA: TGCAGTGCAGGGGACAGGTGGCGAGGGACCCAGTACTTC.

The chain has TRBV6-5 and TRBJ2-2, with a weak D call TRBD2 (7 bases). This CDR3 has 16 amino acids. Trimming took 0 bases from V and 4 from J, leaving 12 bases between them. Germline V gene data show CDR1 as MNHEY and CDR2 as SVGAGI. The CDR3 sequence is CASSYSRGQGTGELFF. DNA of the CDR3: TGTGCCAGCAGTTACTCGCGGGGGCAAGGCACCGGGGAGCTGTTTTTT.

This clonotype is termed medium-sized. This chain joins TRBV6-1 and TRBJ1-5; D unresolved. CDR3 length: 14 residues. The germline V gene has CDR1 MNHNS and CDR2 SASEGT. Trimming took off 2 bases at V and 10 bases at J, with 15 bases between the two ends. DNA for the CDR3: TGTGCCAGCAGTGAACTACATGGCGGAAGCCCCCAGCATTTT. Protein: CASSELHGGSPQHF.

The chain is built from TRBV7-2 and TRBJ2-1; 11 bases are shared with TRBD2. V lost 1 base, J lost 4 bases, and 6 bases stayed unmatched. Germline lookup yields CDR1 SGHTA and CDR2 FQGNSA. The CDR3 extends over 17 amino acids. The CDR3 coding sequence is TGTGCCAGCAGCTTAGTGGTGGGGACTAGCGGATACAATGAGCAGTTCTTC. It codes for CASSLVVGTSGYNEQFF.

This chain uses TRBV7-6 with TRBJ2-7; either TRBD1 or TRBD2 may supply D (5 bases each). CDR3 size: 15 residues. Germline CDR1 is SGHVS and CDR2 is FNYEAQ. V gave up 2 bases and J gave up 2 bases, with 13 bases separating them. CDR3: CASSLLRGATYEQYF. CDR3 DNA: TGTGCCAGCAGCTTACTAAGGGGAGCGACCTACGAGCAGTACTTC. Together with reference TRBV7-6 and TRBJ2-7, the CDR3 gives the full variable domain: GAGVSQSPRYKVTKRGQDVALRCDPISGHVSLYWYRQALGQGPEFLTYFNYEAQQDKSGLPNDRFSAERPEGSISTLTIQRTEQRDSAMYRCASSLLRGATYEQYFGPGTRLTVT.

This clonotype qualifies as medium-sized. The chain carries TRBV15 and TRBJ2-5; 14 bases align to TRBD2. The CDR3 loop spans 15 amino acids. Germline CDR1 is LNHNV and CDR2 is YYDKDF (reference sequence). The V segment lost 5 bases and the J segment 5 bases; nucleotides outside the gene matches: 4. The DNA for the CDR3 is TGTGCCACCAGCGGGACTAGCGGGGGTGCGGAGACCCAGTACTTC. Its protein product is CATSGTSGGAETQYF.

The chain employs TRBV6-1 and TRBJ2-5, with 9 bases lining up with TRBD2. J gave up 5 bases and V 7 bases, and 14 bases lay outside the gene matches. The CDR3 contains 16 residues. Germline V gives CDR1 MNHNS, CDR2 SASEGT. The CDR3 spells CASTERGGGGLETQYF. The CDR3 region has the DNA TGTGCCAGCACCGAGCGGGGCGGGGGGGGGTTGGAGACCCAGTACTTC.

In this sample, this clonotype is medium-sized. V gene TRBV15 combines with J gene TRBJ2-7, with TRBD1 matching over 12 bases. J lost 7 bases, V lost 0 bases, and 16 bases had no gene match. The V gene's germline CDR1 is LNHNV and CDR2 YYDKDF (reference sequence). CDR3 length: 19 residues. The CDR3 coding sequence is TGTGCCACCAGCAGAGAATTTGGGACAGGGGGCGCGGTATTCGAGGAGCAGTACTTC. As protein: CATSREFGTGGAVFEEQYF.

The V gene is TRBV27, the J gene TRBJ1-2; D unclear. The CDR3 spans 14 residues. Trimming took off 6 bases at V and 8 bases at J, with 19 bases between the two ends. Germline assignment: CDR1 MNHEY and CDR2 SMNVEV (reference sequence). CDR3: CASRTLGGVGGYTF. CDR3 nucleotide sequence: TGTGCCAGCAGGACCCTAGGTGGGGTGGGAGGCTACACCTTC.

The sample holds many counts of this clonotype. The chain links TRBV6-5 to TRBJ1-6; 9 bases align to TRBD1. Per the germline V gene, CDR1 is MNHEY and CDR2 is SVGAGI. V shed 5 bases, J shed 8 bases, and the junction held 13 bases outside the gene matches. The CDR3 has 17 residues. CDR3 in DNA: TGTGCCAGCAGTCGCATTAACCGGGACAGGGTTCATTCACCCCTCCACTTT. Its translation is CASSRINRDRVHSPLHF.

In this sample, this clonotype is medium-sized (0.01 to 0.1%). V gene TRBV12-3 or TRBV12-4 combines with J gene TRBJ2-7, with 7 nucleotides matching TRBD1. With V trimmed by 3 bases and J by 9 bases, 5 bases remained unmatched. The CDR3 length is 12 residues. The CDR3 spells CASSFATGWQYF. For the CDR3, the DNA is TGTGCCAGCAGTTTTGCGACAGGGTGGCAGTACTTC.

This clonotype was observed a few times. The CDR3 nucleotides are TGTGCCAGCAGCCAAGGTTCAGGGTTGTACACTGAAGCTTTCTTT. It translates to CASSQGSGLYTEAFF. V gene TRBV14 combines with J gene TRBJ1-1, with a possible D match to TRBD1 (5 bases). The V end was cut by 1 base, the J end by 3 bases, with 12 bases between. The CDR3 length is 15 residues. Per germline, CDR1 SGHDN and CDR2 FVKESK.

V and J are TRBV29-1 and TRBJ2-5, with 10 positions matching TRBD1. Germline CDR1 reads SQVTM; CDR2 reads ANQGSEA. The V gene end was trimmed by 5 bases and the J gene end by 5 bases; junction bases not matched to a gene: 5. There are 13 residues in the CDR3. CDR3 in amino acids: CSVSTGGGETQYF. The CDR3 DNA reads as TGCAGCGTTTCGACAGGGGGCGGGGAGACCCAGTACTTC.

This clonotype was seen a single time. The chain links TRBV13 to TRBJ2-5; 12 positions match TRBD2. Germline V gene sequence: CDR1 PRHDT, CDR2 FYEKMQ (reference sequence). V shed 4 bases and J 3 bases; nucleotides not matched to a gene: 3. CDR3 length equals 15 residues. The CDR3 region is CASSSWTSGEETQYF. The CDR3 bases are TGTGCCAGCAGCTCCTGGACTAGCGGGGAAGAGACCCAGTACTTC.

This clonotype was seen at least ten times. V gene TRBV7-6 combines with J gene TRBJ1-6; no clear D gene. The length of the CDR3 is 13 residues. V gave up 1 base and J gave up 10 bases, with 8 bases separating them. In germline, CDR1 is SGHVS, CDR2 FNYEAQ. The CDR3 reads CASSLETSSPLHF. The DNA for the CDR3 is TGTGCCAGCAGCTTAGAGACATCCTCACCCCTCCACTTT.

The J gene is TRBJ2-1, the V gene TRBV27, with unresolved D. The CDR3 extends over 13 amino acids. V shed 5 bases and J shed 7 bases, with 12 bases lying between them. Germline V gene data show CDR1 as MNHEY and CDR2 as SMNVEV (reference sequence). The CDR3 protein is CASSESWVNEQFF. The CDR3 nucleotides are TGTGCCAGCAGTGAATCCTGGGTTAATGAGCAGTTCTTC.

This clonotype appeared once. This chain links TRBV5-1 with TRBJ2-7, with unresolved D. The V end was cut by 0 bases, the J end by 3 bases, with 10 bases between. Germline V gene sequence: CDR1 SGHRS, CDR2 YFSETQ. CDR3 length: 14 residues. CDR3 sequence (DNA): TGCGCCAGCAGCTTGGACGGCAGAAACTACGAGCAGTACTTC. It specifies CASSLDGRNYEQYF.

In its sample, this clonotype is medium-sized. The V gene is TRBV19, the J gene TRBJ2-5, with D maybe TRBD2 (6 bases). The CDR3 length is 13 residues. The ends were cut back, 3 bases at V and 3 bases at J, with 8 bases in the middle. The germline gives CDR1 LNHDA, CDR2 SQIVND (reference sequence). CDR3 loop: CASSMGLKETQYF. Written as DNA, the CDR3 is TGTGCCAGTAGTATGGGACTCAAAGAGACCCAGTACTTC.

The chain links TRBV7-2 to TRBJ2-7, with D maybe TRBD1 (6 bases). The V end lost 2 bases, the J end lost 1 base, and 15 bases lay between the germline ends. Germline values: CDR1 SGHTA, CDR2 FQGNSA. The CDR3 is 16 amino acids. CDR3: CASSLSSGTPSYEQYF. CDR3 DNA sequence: TGTGCCAGCAGCTTATCGTCCGGGACACCTTCCTACGAGCAGTACTTC.

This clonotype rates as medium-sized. Here the CDR3 DNA reads TGTGCCAGCAGCCGTGCGGGGGCCGGGGCCAACGTCCTGACTTTC. This sequence encodes CASSRAGAGANVLTF. The chain is built from TRBV6-5 and TRBJ2-6; maybe TRBD2 (7 bases). Trimming pared 6 bases from V and 4 bases from J, leaving 13 bases between. The CDR3 spans 15 residues. The germline gives CDR1 MNHEY, CDR2 SVGAGI.

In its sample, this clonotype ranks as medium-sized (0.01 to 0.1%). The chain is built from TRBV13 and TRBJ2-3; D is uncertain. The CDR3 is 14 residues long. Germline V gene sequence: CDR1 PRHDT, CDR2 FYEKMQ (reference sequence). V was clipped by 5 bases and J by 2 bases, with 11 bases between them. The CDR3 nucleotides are TGTGCCAGCAGCCCCGACGGATTCACAGATACGCAGTATTTT. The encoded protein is CASSPDGFTDTQYF.

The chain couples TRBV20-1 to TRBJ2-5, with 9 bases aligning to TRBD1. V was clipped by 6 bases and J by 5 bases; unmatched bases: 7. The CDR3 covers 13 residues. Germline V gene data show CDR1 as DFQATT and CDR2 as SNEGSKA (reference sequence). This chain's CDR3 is CSAPGDRVETQYF. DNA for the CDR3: TGCAGTGCCCCGGGGGACAGGGTGGAGACCCAGTACTTC.

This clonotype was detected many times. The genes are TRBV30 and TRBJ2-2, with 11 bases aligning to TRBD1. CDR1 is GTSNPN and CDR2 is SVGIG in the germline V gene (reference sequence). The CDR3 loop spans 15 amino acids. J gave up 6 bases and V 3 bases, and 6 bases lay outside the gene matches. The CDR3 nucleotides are TGTGCCTGGAGGCTGGGACAGGGGGAGGCCGGGGAGCTGTTTTTT. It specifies CAWRLGQGEAGELFF.

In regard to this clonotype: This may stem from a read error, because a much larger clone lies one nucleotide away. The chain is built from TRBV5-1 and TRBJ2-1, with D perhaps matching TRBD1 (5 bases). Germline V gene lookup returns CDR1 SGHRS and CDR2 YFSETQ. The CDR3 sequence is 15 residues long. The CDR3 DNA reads TGTGCCAGAAGCTTAGGGGTAAGCTCCTACAATGAGCAGTTCTTC. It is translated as CARSLGVSSYNEQFF.

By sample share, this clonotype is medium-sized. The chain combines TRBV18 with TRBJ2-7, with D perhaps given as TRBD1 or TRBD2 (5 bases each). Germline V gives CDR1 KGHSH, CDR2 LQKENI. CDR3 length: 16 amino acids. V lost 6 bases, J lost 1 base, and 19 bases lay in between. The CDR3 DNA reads TGTGCCAGCTCCCCCGTCGGAGGACAAAAGTCCTACGAGCAGTACTTC. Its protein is CASSPVGGQKSYEQYF.